Given below is one TCR beta chain in context. Its target is unknown. CDR1 is LGHDT, CDR2 YNNKEL, per germline (reference sequence). The CDR3 covers 14 residues. Between the trimmed V and J ends, which lost 0 bases and 7 bases, there was a span of 10 bases. The record originates from a study of T-cell memory formation after mild COVID-19. About the research overall: Clusters were largely donor specific.

Findings and caveats of the study: Most CD4+ clones that shrank were in CM and EM, while CD8+ ones turned up in EMRA. Day 15 to 85 contractors were CD4/CD8 balanced; later expanders leaned CD4+. Pre-infection memory showed some responding clones, and this suggested that cross-reactive memory joined.

One entry per CDR3 protein results from TCRdb running MiXCR on the 5' RACE reads. This table has fewer than 75,000 distinct CDR3 sequences, 9% to 15% appearing once. The chain couples TRBV3-1 to TRBJ2-1; the D is unclear. The receptor comes from a man between 18 and 35 years old who had mild COVID-19 (a few samples of this study predate the infection). Cell type and time point are not known. Sequencing was done on a sample of PBMCs or a T cell subset sorted from them (not recorded which). The CDR3 nucleotides are TGTGCCAGCAGCCAAGATCTTGCCGTAAATGAGCAGTTCTTC. It is translated as CASSQDLAVNEQFF.